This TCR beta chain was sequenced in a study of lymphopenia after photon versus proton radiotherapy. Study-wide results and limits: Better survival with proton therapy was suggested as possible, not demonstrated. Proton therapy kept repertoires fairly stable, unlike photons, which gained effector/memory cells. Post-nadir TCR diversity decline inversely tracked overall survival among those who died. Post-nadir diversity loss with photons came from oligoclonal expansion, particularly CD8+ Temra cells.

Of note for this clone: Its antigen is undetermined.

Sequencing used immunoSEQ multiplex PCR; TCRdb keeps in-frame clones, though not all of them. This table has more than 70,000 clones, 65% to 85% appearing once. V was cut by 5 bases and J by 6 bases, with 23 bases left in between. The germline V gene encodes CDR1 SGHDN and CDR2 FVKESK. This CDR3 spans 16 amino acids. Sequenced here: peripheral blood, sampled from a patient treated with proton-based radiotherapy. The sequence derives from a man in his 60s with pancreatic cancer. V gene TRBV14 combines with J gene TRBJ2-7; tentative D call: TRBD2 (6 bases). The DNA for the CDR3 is TGTGCCAGCAGCTCGAGTCTCGAGGGAGGATCGGTCGAGCAGTACTTC. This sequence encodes CASSSSLEGGSVEQYF.